The 17 T cell receptor beta chains in this list originate from one sample, sequenced in a study of OX40 agonist ivuxolimab in advanced cancers. Sequenced by immunoSEQ multiplex PCR; TCRdb stores in-frame clones only, minus some. The sample records 30,000 or so clones, 79% being singletons. The sample consisted of CD4+ or CD8+ T cells sorted from blood, taken in a trial of the OX40 agonist ivuxolimab. The origin of the receptors is an adult with an advanced solid tumor such as melanoma, head and neck, liver or kidney cancer.

This clone was found a few times. The chain couples TRBV18 to TRBJ2-5; D ambiguous. V dropped 3 bases and J dropped 2 bases, with 7 bases sitting between them. The CDR3 runs 13 residues. Germline V gives CDR1 KGHSH, CDR2 LQKENI. CDR3 amino acids: CASSPPGQETQYF. In nucleotides, the CDR3 is TGTGCCAGCTCACCCCCAGGTCAAGAGACCCAGTACTTC.

The rearrangement links TRBV7-9 to TRBJ1-1; maybe TRBD1 (5 bases). Trimming left V 3 bases short and J 0 bases short, with 14 bases between. The CDR3 covers 16 residues. From germline, CDR1 is SEHNR and CDR2 FQNEAQ (reference sequence). CDR3 sequence reads: CASSFRGQNMNTEAFF. The CDR3 DNA follows: TGTGCCAGCAGCTTTAGGGGCCAGAATATGAACACTGAAGCTTTCTTT.

The chain has TRBV5-1 and TRBJ2-5; the D gene could be TRBD1 or TRBD2 (5 bases each). CDR3 length: 14 amino acids. V was shortened by 3 bases and J by 0 bases, with 9 bases between the two germline ends. From germline, CDR1 is SGHRS and CDR2 YFSETQ. The DNA for the CDR3 is TGCGCCAGCAGCTCCGGGACGGACCAAGAGACCCAGTACTTC. Translated, it gives CASSSGTDQETQYF. The full variable domain, rest sourced from reference TRBV5-1 and TRBJ2-5, is KAGVTQTPRYLIKTRGQQVTLSCSPISGHRSVSWYQQTPGQGLQFLFEYFSETQRNKGNFPGRFSGRQFSNSRSEMNVSTLELGDSALYLCASSSGTDQETQYFGPGTRLLVL.

V and J are TRBV7-6 and TRBJ2-7; D call uncertain. Germline V gene lookup returns CDR1 SGHVS and CDR2 FNYEAQ. This CDR3 has 15 amino acids. V lost 2 bases and J 0 bases, leaving 11 bases between the germline ends. Here the CDR3 DNA reads TGTGCCAGCAGCTTAACTGCAGGCGGCTCCTACGAGCAGTACTTC. The encoded protein is CASSLTAGGSYEQYF. The full variable domain, rest sourced from reference TRBV7-6 and TRBJ2-7, is GAGVSQSPRYKVTKRGQDVALRCDPISGHVSLYWYRQALGQGPEFLTYFNYEAQQDKSGLPNDRFSAERPEGSISTLTIQRTEQRDSAMYRCASSLTAGGSYEQYFGPGTRLTVT.

V and J are TRBV5-4 and TRBJ2-7, with no clear D. Germline CDR1 is SGHNT and CDR2 is YYREEE (reference sequence). Trimming removed 4 bases at V and 1 base at J, with 12 bases between. This CDR3 has 14 amino acids. The CDR3 DNA follows: TGTGCCAGCAGCCAAGGAGCAGCTTCCTACGAGCAGTACTTC. Encoded protein: CASSQGAASYEQYF.

This clone was observed a handful of times. This rearrangement joins TRBV5-6 to TRBJ1-5; no firm D call. The germline gives CDR1 SGHDT, CDR2 YYEEEE. V shed 3 bases and J shed 5 bases, with 15 bases lying between them. This CDR3 comprises 15 residues. The CDR3, as DNA: TGTGCCAGCAGCTCCCTCGGCTCCTCCTATCAGCCCCAGCATTTT. Protein sequence: CASSSLGSSYQPQHF.

The chain couples TRBV5-1 to TRBJ2-7, with TRBD2 matching over 7 bases. The CDR3 consists of 15 residues. The V segment lost 2 bases and the J segment 4 bases; nucleotides outside the gene matches: 9. The germline V gene has CDR1 SGHRS and CDR2 YFSETQ. In DNA, the CDR3 is TGCGCCAGCAGCTTAACCCGCGGGAGCACATACGAGCAGTACTTC. It specifies CASSLTRGSTYEQYF.

This clone was counted a few times. The gene calls are TRBV5-6 and TRBJ1-2; TRBD1 matches 7 bases. V dropped 2 bases and J dropped 6; count of bases not matched to a gene: 4. This CDR3 comprises 13 residues. The germline V gene has CDR1 SGHDT and CDR2 YYEEEE. CDR3 loop: CASSFRGADGYTF. DNA of the CDR3: TGTGCCAGCAGCTTCAGGGGGGCGGATGGCTACACCTTC.

This clone occurred a few times. The CDR3 DNA reads TGTGCCAGTAGCCGACAGGGAGAGACCCAGTACTTC. The encoded protein is CASSRQGETQYF. This rearrangement joins TRBV19 to TRBJ2-5; 7 positions agree with TRBD1. Germline V gives CDR1 LNHDA, CDR2 SQIVND (reference sequence). The J segment lost 4 bases and the V segment lost 6 bases, leaving 2 bases of the junction unmatched. The CDR3 is 12 residues long.

The chain carries TRBV25-1 and TRBJ1-4; TRBD1 is a possible D gene (6 bases). The CDR3 extends over 15 amino acids. V dropped 3 bases and J dropped 3 bases, with 11 bases sitting between them. Germline assignment: CDR1 MGHDK and CDR2 SYGVNS. The CDR3 region has the DNA TGTGCCAGCAGTGAGACGACAGGAGCTAATGAAAAACTGTTTTTT. Encoded protein: CASSETTGANEKLFF.

The sample holds one count of this clone. V gene TRBV7-9 combines with J gene TRBJ2-7, with D maybe TRBD1 (5 bases). From germline, CDR1 is SEHNR and CDR2 FQNEAQ (reference sequence). CDR3 length equals 12 residues. V was clipped by 6 bases and J by 3 bases, with 9 bases between them. The CDR3 loop is CASRGPYYEQYF. CDR3 bases: TGTGCCAGCAGGGGGCCCTACTACGAGCAGTACTTC.

The genes are TRBV19 and TRBJ1-2; D is uncertain. There are 14 residues in the CDR3. Trimming took off 6 bases at V and 1 base at J, with 12 bases between the two ends. Looked up from germline, CDR1 is LNHDA and CDR2 is SQIVND (reference sequence). The CDR3, as DNA: TGTGCCAGTAGACCGGACGAGAGTAACTATGGCTACACCTTC. This sequence encodes CASRPDESNYGYTF. The whole variable domain, remainder taken from reference TRBV19 and TRBJ1-2, is DGGITQSPKYLFRKEGQNVTLSCEQNLNHDAMYWYRQDPGQGLRLIYYSQIVNDFQKGDIAEGYSVSREKKESFPLTVTSAQKNPTAFYLCASRPDESNYGYTFGSGTRLTVV.

This chain connects TRBV10-3 to TRBJ2-1; 8 bases fit TRBD2. The length of the CDR3 is 14 residues. J gave up 4 bases and V 7 bases, and 6 bases lay outside the gene matches. CDR1 is ENHRY, CDR2 SYGVKD, per germline. The CDR3 spells CAIKGSGEYNEQFF. CDR3 sequence (DNA): TGTGCCATCAAAGGTAGCGGGGAATACAATGAGCAGTTCTTC.

The chain uses TRBV2 and TRBJ1-1; 9 bases line up with TRBD1. There are 14 residues in the CDR3. CDR1 is SNHLY and CDR2 is FYNNEI in the germline V gene. V lost 6 bases to trimming and J lost 8 bases; unmatched junction nucleotides: 10. The CDR3 sequence: CASRGPGQGAEAFF. The DNA of the CDR3 is TGTGCCAGCAGGGGCCCGGGACAGGGTGCGGAAGCTTTCTTT.

The V call is TRBV6-1, the J call TRBJ2-2; TRBD2 matches 11 bases. The CDR3 covers 15 residues. CDR1 and CDR2 from the germline V gene are MNHNS and SASEGT. J lost 4 bases, V lost 4 bases, and 2 bases had no gene match. The CDR3, as DNA: TGTGCCAGCAGTGCGACTAGCGGGATCACCGGGGAGCTGTTTTTT. It yields the protein CASSATSGITGELFF.

The V and J genes are TRBV28 and TRBJ1-5; D is possibly TRBD1 (6 bases). The CDR3 has 12 residues. CDR1 is MDHEN, CDR2 SYDVKM, per germline. Trimming removed 6 bases at V and 4 bases at J, with 7 bases between. The CDR3 loop is CASSTGNQPQHF. The CDR3 DNA is TGTGCCAGCAGCACAGGGAATCAGCCCCAGCATTTT. Full variable domain (outside the CDR3, taken from reference TRBV28 and TRBJ1-5): DVKVTQSSRYLVKRTGEKVFLECVQDMDHENMFWYRQDPGLGLRLIYFSYDVKMKEKGDIPEGYSVSREKKERFSLILESASTNQTSMYLCASSTGNQPQHFGDGTRLSIL.

J is TRBJ2-6 and V is TRBV29-1; no firm D call. Trimming shortened V by 4 bases and J by 0 bases, and 7 bases separated the two germline ends. Germline CDR1 SQVTM, CDR2 ANQGSEA. The CDR3 is 14 amino acids. This CDR3 reads CSVGSGSGANVLTF. CDR3 sequence (DNA): TGCAGCGTTGGTTCAGGCTCTGGGGCCAACGTCCTGACTTTC.